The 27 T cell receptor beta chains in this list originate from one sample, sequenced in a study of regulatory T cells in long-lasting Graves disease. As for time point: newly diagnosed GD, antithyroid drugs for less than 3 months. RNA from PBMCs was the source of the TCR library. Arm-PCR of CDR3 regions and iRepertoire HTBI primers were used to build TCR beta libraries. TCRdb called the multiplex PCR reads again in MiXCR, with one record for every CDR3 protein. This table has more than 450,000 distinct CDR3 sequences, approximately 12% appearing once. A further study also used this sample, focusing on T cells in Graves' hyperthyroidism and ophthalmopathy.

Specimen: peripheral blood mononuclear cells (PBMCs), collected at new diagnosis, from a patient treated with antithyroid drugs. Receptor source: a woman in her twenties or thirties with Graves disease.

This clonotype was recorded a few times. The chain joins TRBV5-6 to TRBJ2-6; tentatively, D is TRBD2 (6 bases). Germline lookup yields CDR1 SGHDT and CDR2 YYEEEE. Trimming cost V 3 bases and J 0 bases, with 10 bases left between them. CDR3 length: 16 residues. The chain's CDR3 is CASSSGVPSGANVLTF. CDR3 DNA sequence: TGTGCCAGCAGCTCGGGAGTCCCCTCTGGGGCCAACGTCCTGACTTTC. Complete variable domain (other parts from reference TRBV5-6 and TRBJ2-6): DAGVTQSPTHLIKTRGQQVTLRCSPKSGHDTVSWYQQALGQGPQFIFQYYEEEERQRGNFPDRFSGHQFPNYSSELNVNALLLGDSALYLCASSSGVPSGANVLTFGAGSRLTVL.

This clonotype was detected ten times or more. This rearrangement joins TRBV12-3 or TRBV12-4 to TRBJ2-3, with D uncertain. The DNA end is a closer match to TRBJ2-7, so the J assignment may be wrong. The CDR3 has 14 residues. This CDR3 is CASSIGLGGVEQYF. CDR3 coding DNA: TGTGCCAGCTCTATAGGCTTAGGTGGGGTCGAGCAGTACTTC.

The CDR3 DNA reads as TGTGCCAGCAGCCCTCAGTTGGGCCAGTCGTCGAAGGTCCGACGGACAGATACGCAGTATTTT. It yields the protein CASSPQLGQSSKVRRTDTQYF. The rearrangement joins TRBV3-1 to TRBJ2-3; D is unresolved. V lost 4 bases and J lost 3, with 32 bases in between. The CDR3 has 21 amino acids. Per germline, CDR1 LGHDT and CDR2 YNNKEL (reference sequence).

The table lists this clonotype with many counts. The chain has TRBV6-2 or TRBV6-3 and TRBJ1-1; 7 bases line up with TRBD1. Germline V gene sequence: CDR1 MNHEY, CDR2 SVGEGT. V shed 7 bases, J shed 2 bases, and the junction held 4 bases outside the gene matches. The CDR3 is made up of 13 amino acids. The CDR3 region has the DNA TGTGCCAGCACCAGACAGGGTAACACTGAAGCTTTCTTT. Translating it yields CASTRQGNTEAFF.

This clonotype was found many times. The CDR3 sequence is CAISDWGETGGLQETQYF. CDR3 in DNA: TGTGCCATCAGTGATTGGGGGGAAACAGGGGGTCTTCAAGAGACCCAGTACTTC. This rearrangement joins TRBV10-3 to TRBJ2-5; 8 bases match TRBD1. Trimming at V came to 3 bases and at J to 2 bases, leaving 14 bases not matched to a gene. The CDR3 runs 18 residues. In germline, CDR1 is ENHRY, CDR2 SYGVKD.

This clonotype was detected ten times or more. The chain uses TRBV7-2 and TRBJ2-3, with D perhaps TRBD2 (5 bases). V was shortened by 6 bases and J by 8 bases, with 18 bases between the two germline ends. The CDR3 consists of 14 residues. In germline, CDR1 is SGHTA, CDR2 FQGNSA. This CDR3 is CASSRQVRVATQYF. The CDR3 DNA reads TGTGCCAGCAGTCGGCAAGTGAGGGTGGCTACGCAGTATTTT. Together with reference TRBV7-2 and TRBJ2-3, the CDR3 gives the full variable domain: GAGVSQSPSNKVTEKGKDVELRCDPISGHTALYWYRQSLGQGLEFLIYFQGNSAPDKSGLPSDRFSAERTGGSVSTLTIQRTQQEDSAVYLCASSRQVRVATQYFGPGTRLTVL.

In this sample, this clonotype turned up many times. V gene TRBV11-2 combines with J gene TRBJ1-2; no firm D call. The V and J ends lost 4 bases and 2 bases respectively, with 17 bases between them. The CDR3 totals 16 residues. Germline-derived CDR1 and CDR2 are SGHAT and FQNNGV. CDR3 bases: TGTGCCAGCAGCTCCCCCCGTAGAGGGATAAACTATGGCTACACCTTC. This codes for CASSSPRRGINYGYTF. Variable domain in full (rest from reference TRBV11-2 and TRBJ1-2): EAGVAQSPRYKIIEKRQSVAFWCNPISGHATLYWYQQILGQGPKLLIQFQNNGVVDDSQLPKDRFSAERLKGVDSTLKIQPAKLEDSAVYLCASSSPRRGINYGYTFGSGTRLTVV.

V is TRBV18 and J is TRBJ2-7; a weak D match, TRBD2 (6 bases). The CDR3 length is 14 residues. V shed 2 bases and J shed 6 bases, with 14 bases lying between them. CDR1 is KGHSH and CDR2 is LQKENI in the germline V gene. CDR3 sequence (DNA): TGTGCCAGCTCACCAGGGCCGGGAGAGGGCGAGCAGTACTTC. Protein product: CASSPGPGEGEQYF. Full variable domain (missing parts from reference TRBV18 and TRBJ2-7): NAGVMQNPRHLVRRRGQEARLRCSPMKGHSHVYWYRQLPEEGLKFMVYLQKENIIDESGMPKERFSAEFPKEGPSILRIQQVVRGDSAAYFCASSPGPGEGEQYFGPGTRLTVT.

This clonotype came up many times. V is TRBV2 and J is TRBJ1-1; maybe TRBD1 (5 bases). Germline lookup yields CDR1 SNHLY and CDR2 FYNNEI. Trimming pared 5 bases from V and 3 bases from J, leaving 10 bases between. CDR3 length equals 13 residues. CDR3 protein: CASSPTGDTEAFF. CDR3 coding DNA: TGTGCCAGCAGTCCCACAGGAGACACTGAAGCTTTCTTT.

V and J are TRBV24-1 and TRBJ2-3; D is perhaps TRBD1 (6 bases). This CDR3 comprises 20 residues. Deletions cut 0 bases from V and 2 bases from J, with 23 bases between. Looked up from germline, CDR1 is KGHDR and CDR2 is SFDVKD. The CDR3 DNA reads TGTGCCACCAGTGATTTGCCCTACAGAACAGGGTCCCTCAACACAGATACGCAGTATTTT. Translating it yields CATSDLPYRTGSLNTDTQYF.

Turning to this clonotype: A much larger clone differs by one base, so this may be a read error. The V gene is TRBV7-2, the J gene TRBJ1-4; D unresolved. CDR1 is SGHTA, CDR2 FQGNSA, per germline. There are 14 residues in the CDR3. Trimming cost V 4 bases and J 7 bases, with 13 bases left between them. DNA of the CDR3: TGTACCAGCAGCTCAACAGTGACAACTGAAAAACTGTTTTTT. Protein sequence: CTSSSTVTTEKLFF.

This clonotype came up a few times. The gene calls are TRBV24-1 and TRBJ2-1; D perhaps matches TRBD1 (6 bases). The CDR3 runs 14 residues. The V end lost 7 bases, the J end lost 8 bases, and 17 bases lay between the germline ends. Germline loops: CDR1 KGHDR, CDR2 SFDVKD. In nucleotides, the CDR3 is TGTGCCACCAGCCAACAATACAGGGTCCATGAGCAGTTCTTC. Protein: CATSQQYRVHEQFF.

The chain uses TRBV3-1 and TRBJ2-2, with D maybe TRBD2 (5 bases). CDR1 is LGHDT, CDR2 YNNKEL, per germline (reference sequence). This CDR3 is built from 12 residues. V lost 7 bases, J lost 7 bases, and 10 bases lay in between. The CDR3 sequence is CASMGEIGELFF. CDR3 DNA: TGTGCCAGCATGGGAGAGATCGGGGAGCTGTTTTTT.

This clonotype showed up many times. CDR3 in DNA: TGTGCCAGCAGCCCCCATGACGGGAGGCGGACAGATACGCAGTATTTT. This gives the protein CASSPHDGRRTDTQYF. The J gene is TRBJ2-3, the V gene TRBV5-5; TRBD2 matches 7 bases. The length of the CDR3 is 16 residues. With 4 bases clipped from V and 3 bases from J, the junction kept 11 bases outside the gene matches. CDR1 and CDR2 (germline): SGHKS, YYEKEE (reference sequence). The full variable domain, in which reference TRBV5-5 and TRBJ2-3 provide the parts outside the CDR3, is DAGVTQSPTHLIKTRGQQVTLRCSPISGHKSVSWYQQVLGQGPQFIFQYYEKEERGRGNFPDRFSARQFPNYSSELNVNALLLGDSALYLCASSPHDGRRTDTQYFGPGTRLTVL.

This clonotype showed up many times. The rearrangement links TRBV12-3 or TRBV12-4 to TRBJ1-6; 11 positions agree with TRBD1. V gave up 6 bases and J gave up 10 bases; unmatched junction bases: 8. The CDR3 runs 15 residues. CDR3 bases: TGTGCCAGCAGCCCAGGACAGGGGGCAGGGTCACCCCTCCACTTT. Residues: CASSPGQGAGSPLHF.

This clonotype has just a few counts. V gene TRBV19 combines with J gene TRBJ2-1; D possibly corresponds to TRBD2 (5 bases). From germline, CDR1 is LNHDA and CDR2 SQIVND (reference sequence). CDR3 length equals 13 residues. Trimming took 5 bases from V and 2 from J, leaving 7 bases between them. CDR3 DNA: TGTGCCAGTAGTGGAGGCGCCTACAATGAGCAGTTCTTC. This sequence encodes CASSGGAYNEQFF.

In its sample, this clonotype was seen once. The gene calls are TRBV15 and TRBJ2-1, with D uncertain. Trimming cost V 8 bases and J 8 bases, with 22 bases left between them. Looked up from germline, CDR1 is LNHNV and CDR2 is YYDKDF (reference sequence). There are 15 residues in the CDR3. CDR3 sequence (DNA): TGTGCCACCGAAAAGCACTCAGCTATCCACGATGAGCAGTTCTTC. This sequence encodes CATEKHSAIHDEQFF.

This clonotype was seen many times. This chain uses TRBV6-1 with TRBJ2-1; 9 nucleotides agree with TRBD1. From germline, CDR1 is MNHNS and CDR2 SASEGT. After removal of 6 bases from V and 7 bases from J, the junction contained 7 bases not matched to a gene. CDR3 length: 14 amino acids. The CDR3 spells CASRITGGKNEQFF. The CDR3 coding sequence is TGTGCCAGCAGAATTACAGGGGGCAAAAATGAGCAGTTCTTC.

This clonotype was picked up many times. CDR3 loop: CAWSISNQPQHF. The CDR3 region has the DNA TGTGCCTGGAGCATTAGCAATCAGCCCCAGCATTTT. The chain couples TRBV30 to TRBJ1-5, with D uncertain. The germline V gene encodes CDR1 GTSNPN and CDR2 SVGIG (reference sequence). CDR3 length: 12 residues. V lost 3 bases and J lost 0, with 3 bases in between.

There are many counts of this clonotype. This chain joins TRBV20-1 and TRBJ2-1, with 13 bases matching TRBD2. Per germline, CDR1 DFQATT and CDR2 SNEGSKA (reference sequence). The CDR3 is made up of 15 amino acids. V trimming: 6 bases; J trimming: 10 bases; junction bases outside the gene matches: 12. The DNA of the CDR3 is TGCAGTGCAACTAGCGGGAGGGCCTCAAGGGTGGAGCAGTTCTTC. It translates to CSATSGRASRVEQFF.

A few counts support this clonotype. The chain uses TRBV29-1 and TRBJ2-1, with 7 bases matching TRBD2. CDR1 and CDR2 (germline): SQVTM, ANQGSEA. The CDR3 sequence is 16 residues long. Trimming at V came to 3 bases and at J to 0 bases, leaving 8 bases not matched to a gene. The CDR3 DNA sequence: TGCAGCGTTGACTCCCTCGGCGGGAGCTCCTACAATGAGCAGTTCTTC. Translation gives CSVDSLGGSSYNEQFF.

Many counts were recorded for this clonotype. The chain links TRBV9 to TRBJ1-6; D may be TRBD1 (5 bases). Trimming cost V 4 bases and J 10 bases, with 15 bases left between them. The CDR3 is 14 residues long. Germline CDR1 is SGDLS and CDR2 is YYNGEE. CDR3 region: CASSRGDGESPLHF. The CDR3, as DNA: TGTGCCAGCAGCCGTGGGGACGGGGAATCACCCCTCCACTTT.

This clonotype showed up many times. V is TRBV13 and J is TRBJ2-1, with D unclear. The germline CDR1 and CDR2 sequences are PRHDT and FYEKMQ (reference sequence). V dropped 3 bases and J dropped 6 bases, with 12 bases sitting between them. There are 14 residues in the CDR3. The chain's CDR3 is CASSFAPPGNEQFF. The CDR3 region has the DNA TGTGCCAGCAGCTTCGCCCCCCCGGGCAATGAGCAGTTCTTC.

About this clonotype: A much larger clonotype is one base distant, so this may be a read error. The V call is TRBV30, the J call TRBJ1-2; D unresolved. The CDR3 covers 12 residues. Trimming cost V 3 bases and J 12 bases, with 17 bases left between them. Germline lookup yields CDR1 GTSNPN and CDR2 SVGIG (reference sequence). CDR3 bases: TGTGCCTGGAGGGGAGGAGCGGTGGGCCACACCTTC. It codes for CAWRGGAVGHTF.

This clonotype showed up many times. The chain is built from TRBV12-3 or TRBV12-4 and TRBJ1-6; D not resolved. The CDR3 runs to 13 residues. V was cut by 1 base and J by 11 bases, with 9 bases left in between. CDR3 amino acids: CASSLVLQAPLHF. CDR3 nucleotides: TGTGCCAGCAGTTTAGTACTCCAGGCACCCCTCCACTTT.

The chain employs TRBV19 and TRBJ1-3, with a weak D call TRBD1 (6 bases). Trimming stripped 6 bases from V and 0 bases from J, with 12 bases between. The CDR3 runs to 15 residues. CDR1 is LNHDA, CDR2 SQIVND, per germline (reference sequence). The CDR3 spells CASRTTGSSGNTIYF. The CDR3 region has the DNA TGTGCCAGTAGAACAACAGGGTCCTCTGGAAACACCATATATTTT.

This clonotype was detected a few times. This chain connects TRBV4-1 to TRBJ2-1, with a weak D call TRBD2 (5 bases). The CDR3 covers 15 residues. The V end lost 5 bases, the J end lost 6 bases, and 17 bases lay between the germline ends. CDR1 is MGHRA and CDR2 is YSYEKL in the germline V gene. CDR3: CASSGGRGYPNEQFF. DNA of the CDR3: TGCGCCAGCAGCGGAGGTCGCGGATACCCCAATGAGCAGTTCTTC.